The 25 T cell receptor beta chains below come from one sample, sequenced in a study of early T cells in non-severe SARS-CoV-2 infection. TCRdb re-called the 5' RACE reads with MiXCR, one entry per CDR3 protein. Of 20,000 to 25,000 distinct CDR3 sequences listed, roughly 5.3% are singletons. The sequenced sample consisted of whole blood. The origin of the receptors is an adult who was a healthcare worker with PCR-confirmed SARS-CoV-2 infection or an uninfected control (not recorded which).

This clonotype occurred many times. The chain couples TRBV28 to TRBJ2-7, with TRBD1 as a possible D gene (6 bases). The CDR3 loop spans 13 amino acids. Trimming stripped 3 bases from V and 3 bases from J, with 9 bases between. Per germline, CDR1 MDHEN and CDR2 SYDVKM. CDR3 amino acids: CASSFGQLYEQYF. CDR3 nucleotides: TGTGCCAGCAGTTTTGGACAGCTCTACGAGCAGTACTTC. Full variable domain (outside the CDR3, taken from reference TRBV28 and TRBJ2-7): DVKVTQSSRYLVKRTGEKVFLECVQDMDHENMFWYRQDPGLGLRLIYFSYDVKMKEKGDIPEGYSVSREKKERFSLILESASTNQTSMYLCASSFGQLYEQYFGPGTRLTVT.

This clonotype was picked up many times. The V and J genes are TRBV13 and TRBJ2-1; 10 positions match TRBD2. The CDR3 length is 15 residues. Germline V gene sequence: CDR1 PRHDT, CDR2 FYEKMQ (reference sequence). The V segment lost 2 bases and the J segment 10 bases; nucleotides outside the gene matches: 8. The CDR3 DNA sequence: TGTGCCAGCAGCTTACGAGCGGGGGGGTTTTTCGAGCAGTTCTTC. It is translated as CASSLRAGGFFEQFF.

A note on this clonotype: A much larger clone is a single base away; this may be a read error. The conserved final phenylalanine or tryptophan is absent from the CDR3, which likely points to a read error. The gene calls are TRBV6-2 or TRBV6-3 and TRBJ1-5; TRBD1 agrees at 7 bases. Trimming cost V 6 bases and J 5 bases; bases outside gene matches: 4. The CDR3 covers 13 residues. The germline CDR1 and CDR2 sequences are MNHEY and SVGEGT. CDR3 protein: CASSRQGYQPQHI. The CDR3 DNA reads TGTGCCAGCAGCAGACAGGGTTATCAGCCCCAGCATATT.

This CDR3 reads CASSLVRQGKNIQYF. In DNA, the CDR3 is TGTGCCAGCAGCTTAGTGCGGCAGGGAAAAAACATTCAGTACTTC. The chain recombines TRBV11-2 with TRBJ2-4; maybe TRBD1 (5 bases). The CDR3 has 15 amino acids. Per the germline V gene, CDR1 is SGHAT and CDR2 is FQNNGV. Trimming took 1 base from V and 4 from J, leaving 11 bases between them.

This clonotype was observed a handful of times. The CDR3 sequence: CASSLRGQDRSGANVLTF. The CDR3 coding sequence is TGTGCCAGCAGCCTTCGAGGACAGGATCGCTCTGGGGCCAACGTCCTGACTTTC. The chain carries TRBV7-6 and TRBJ2-6; the match to TRBD1 covers 7 bases. Unmatched junction bases numbered 10, after V lost 5 bases and J lost 0 bases. Germline assignment: CDR1 SGHVS and CDR2 FNYEAQ. The CDR3 has 18 residues.

The table lists this clonotype with many counts. The V gene is TRBV28, the J gene TRBJ2-7, with 8 bases that match TRBD1. Germline CDR1 and CDR2: MDHEN and SYDVKM. This CDR3 is built from 16 residues. With 6 bases clipped from V and 2 bases from J, the junction kept 12 bases outside the gene matches. CDR3 DNA: TGTGCCAGCAGCCCAACCTCAGGGGGCCGTACCTACGAGCAGTACTTC. Translating it yields CASSPTSGGRTYEQYF. Together with reference TRBV28 and TRBJ2-7, the CDR3 gives the full variable domain: DVKVTQSSRYLVKRTGEKVFLECVQDMDHENMFWYRQDPGLGLRLIYFSYDVKMKEKGDIPEGYSVSREKKERFSLILESASTNQTSMYLCASSPTSGGRTYEQYFGPGTRLTVT.

Only a few counts were recorded for this clonotype. The gene calls are TRBV7-9 and TRBJ1-3; D remains unclear. Germline V lookup: CDR1 SEHNR, CDR2 FQNEAQ (reference sequence). Trimming removed 5 bases at V and 1 base at J, with 12 bases between. The CDR3 consists of 15 residues. The CDR3 bases are TGTGCCAGCAGCCCGGCAGGAGGGTCTGGAAACACCATATATTTT. This sequence encodes CASSPAGGSGNTIYF.

Concerning this clonotype itself: The junction differs from germline at one of its ends, possibly a read error. This chain links TRBV7-7 with TRBJ2-1; 7 bases map to TRBD2. The CDR3 is 15 amino acids. CDR1 is SSHAT, CDR2 FNYEAQ, per germline (reference sequence). CDR3: CASSQKERGRNEQFF. The DNA of the CDR3 is TGTGCTAGCAGCCAAAAAGAGCGGGGAAGGAATGAGCAGTTCTTC.

This clonotype was counted many times. The rearrangement uses TRBV5-1 and TRBJ2-1, with D possibly TRBD2 on 6 matching bases. The V end lost 0 bases, the J end lost 6 bases, and 10 bases lay between the germline ends. The V gene's germline CDR1 is SGHRS and CDR2 YFSETQ. CDR3 length equals 14 residues. CDR3 DNA sequence: TGCGCCAGCAGCTTGGGACTAGACTCCAATGAGCAGTTCTTC. Its translation: CASSLGLDSNEQFF.

The sample holds a few counts of this clonotype. The chain has TRBV2 and TRBJ1-1; 7 bases align to TRBD1. Trimming took 6 bases from V and 1 from J; bases not matched to a gene: 5. CDR3 length: 14 amino acids. From germline, CDR1 is SNHLY and CDR2 FYNNEI. The CDR3 coding sequence is TGTGCCAGCAGGGGTAGGGGGCAGAACACTGAAGCTTTCTTT. It codes for CASRGRGQNTEAFF.

The rearrangement links TRBV3-1 to TRBJ2-1, with D possibly being TRBD2 (6 bases). Trimming left V 0 bases short and J 5 bases short, with 14 bases between. This CDR3 region has 16 residues. CDR1 is LGHDT and CDR2 is YNNKEL in the germline V gene (reference sequence). The CDR3 region has the DNA TGTGCCAGCAGCCAAGATCCGGTACTAGCCAACAATGAGCAGTTCTTC. Protein: CASSQDPVLANNEQFF.

This clonotype occurred many times. The rearrangement links TRBV7-3 to TRBJ2-3; no reliable D call. CDR3 length equals 13 residues. Germline V gives CDR1 SGHTA, CDR2 FQGTGA. V was clipped by 5 bases and J by 4 bases, with 10 bases between them. The CDR3 spells CASSTALADTQYF. In nucleotides, the CDR3 is TGTGCCAGCAGCACTGCCCTGGCAGATACGCAGTATTTT.

CDR3 sequence: CASNPLRGQSSYEQFF. Here the CDR3 DNA reads TGCGCCAGCAACCCCCTTAGGGGACAGAGTAGCTATGAGCAGTTCTTC. The rearrangement joins TRBV5-1 to TRBJ2-1, with TRBD1 matching 7 bases. Germline V CDR1 and CDR2: SGHRS, YFSETQ. V lost 6 bases to trimming and J lost 8 bases; unmatched junction nucleotides: 17. There are 16 residues in the CDR3.

This clonotype showed up many times. The rearrangement uses TRBV11-2 and TRBJ1-3; 9 positions match TRBD1. The length of the CDR3 is 16 residues. J was trimmed by 4 bases and V by 5 bases; bases with no gene match: 9. Germline CDR1 reads SGHAT; CDR2 reads FQNNGV. As DNA, the CDR3 is TGTGCCAGCAGCCGTACAGGGGGCTTTTCCGGAAACACCATATATTTT. Translating it yields CASSRTGGFSGNTIYF.

This clonotype turned up a few times. CDR3 loop: CSARDLDRDTGELFF. The CDR3 region has the DNA TGCAGTGCTAGAGATCTCGACAGGGACACCGGGGAGCTGTTTTTT. V and J are TRBV20-1 and TRBJ2-2; 7 nucleotides agree with TRBD1. V was pared by 0 bases and J by 3 bases, with 4 bases of the junction left unmatched. Germline assignment: CDR1 DFQATT and CDR2 SNEGSKA (reference sequence). The CDR3 is 15 residues long.

At least ten counts were recorded for this clonotype. The J gene is TRBJ2-7, the V gene TRBV11-2; no definite D call. Germline V gene sequence: CDR1 SGHAT, CDR2 FQNNGV. CDR3 length: 14 residues. Trimming pared 1 base from V and 6 bases from J, leaving 13 bases between. The CDR3 coding sequence is TGTGCCAGCAGCTTAGTGAATCGGGCCCCCGAGCAGTACTTC. This sequence encodes CASSLVNRAPEQYF.

DNA of the CDR3: TGCAGCGTTGAAGATAGTTGGAGGGGGATACAATACAATGAGCAGTTCTTC. Its protein is CSVEDSWRGIQYNEQFF. The chain combines TRBV29-1 with TRBJ2-1; D may correspond to TRBD1 or TRBD2 (6 bases each). The CDR3 runs 17 residues. The V end lost 0 bases, the J end lost 4 bases, and 19 bases lay between the germline ends. Germline loops: CDR1 SQVTM, CDR2 ANQGSEA.

This clonotype has a count of ten or more. The chain combines TRBV7-8 with TRBJ2-5, with 12 bases lining up with TRBD1. V trimming: 7 bases; J trimming: 5 bases; junction bases outside the gene matches: 11. The CDR3 is 16 amino acids. Germline assignment: CDR1 SGHVS and CDR2 FQNEAQ. The CDR3 DNA reads as TGTGCCAGCAACACGAGGGGACAGGGGGCCTGGGAGACCCAGTACTTC. The encoded protein is CASNTRGQGAWETQYF.

The table lists this clonotype with many counts. This sequence joins TRBV20-1 and TRBJ2-7, with 11 nucleotides matching TRBD1. The trim removed 6 bases at V and 4 bases at J, leaving 5 bases unmatched. This CDR3 is built from 13 residues. Germline CDR1 and CDR2: DFQATT and SNEGSKA (reference sequence). The CDR3: CSAQGQGAYEQYF. CDR3 DNA: TGCAGTGCCCAAGGACAGGGGGCTTACGAGCAGTACTTC.

This clonotype was observed many times. This chain uses TRBV7-6 with TRBJ2-1, with TRBD2 identical over 10 bases. The CDR3 extends over 14 amino acids. CDR1 is SGHVS and CDR2 is FNYEAQ in the germline V gene. With 4 bases clipped from V and 7 bases from J, the junction kept 4 bases outside the gene matches. The CDR3, as DNA: TGTGCCAGCAGCTCCGAGCGGGGGGGAAATGAGCAGTTCTTC. It codes for CASSSERGGNEQFF.

This clonotype is termed medium-sized (0.01 to 0.1%). The chain is built from TRBV11-2 and TRBJ2-7, with D unresolved. The V gene's germline CDR1 is SGHAT and CDR2 FQNNGV. CDR3 size: 12 residues. V was shortened by 1 base and J by 3 bases, with 4 bases between the two germline ends. The CDR3 sequence is CASSLAGYEQYF. The CDR3 DNA sequence: TGTGCCAGCAGCTTAGCGGGCTACGAGCAGTACTTC. Drawing the rest from reference TRBV11-2 and TRBJ2-7, the complete variable domain is EAGVAQSPRYKIIEKRQSVAFWCNPISGHATLYWYQQILGQGPKLLIQFQNNGVVDDSQLPKDRFSAERLKGVDSTLKIQPAKLEDSAVYLCASSLAGYEQYFGPGTRLTVT.

There are many counts of this clonotype. The chain joins TRBV19 to TRBJ2-7; D may be TRBD1 or TRBD2 (6 bases each). The CDR3 is 15 amino acids. Germline CDR1 LNHDA, CDR2 SQIVND (reference sequence). Trimming removed 3 bases from V and 2 bases from J, with 14 bases in between. For the CDR3, the DNA is TGTGCCAGTAGTATCGAGGGGGGAGACCCCTACGAGCAGTACTTC. This sequence encodes CASSIEGGDPYEQYF.

The V gene is TRBV19, the J gene TRBJ2-7; the match to TRBD1 covers 11 bases. CDR1 is LNHDA and CDR2 is SQIVND in the germline V gene (reference sequence). The CDR3 consists of 14 residues. Trimming cost V 6 bases and J 2 bases; bases outside gene matches: 3. The CDR3 region has the DNA TGTGCCAGTAGACCGGGACAGGGGGCCTACGAGCAGTACTTC. Translated, it gives CASRPGQGAYEQYF.

This clonotype occurred a few times. The chain is built from TRBV20-1 and TRBJ1-5, with 9 bases fitting TRBD1. The CDR3 runs to 13 residues. Trimming at V came to 7 bases and at J to 7 bases, leaving 8 bases not matched to a gene. CDR1 is DFQATT, CDR2 SNEGSKA, per germline (reference sequence). This CDR3 is CSVSSGQGQPQHF. The CDR3 DNA reads TGCAGTGTCAGCTCCGGACAGGGGCAGCCCCAGCATTTT.

This clonotype was observed many times. The chain couples TRBV5-4 to TRBJ2-1; TRBD2 agrees at 12 bases. V gave up 6 bases and J gave up 6 bases; unmatched junction bases: 7. CDR1 is SGHNT and CDR2 is YYREEE in the germline V gene (reference sequence). The CDR3 is 15 amino acids. CDR3 sequence: CASNPRTSGANEQFF. The CDR3 nucleotides read TGTGCCAGCAACCCTAGGACTAGCGGGGCCAATGAGCAGTTCTTC.